This TCR beta chain was found in a study of tissue T cells after allogeneic stem cell transplantation (dated by TCRdb to 2022 to 2024). At the level of the whole study: Every GVHD patient received a graft from a donor; four grafts were unmodified and three were CD34-selected to deplete T cells. When multiple samples of a tissue were available, H&E sections were reviewed by a pathologist, and samples with histologically apparent lymphocytes were prioritized for sequencing. The study profiled TCR beta repertoires across many tissues from research autopsies of patients with and without GVHD, plus mouse models of GVHD. The human arm was conducted as a prospective observational study, and neither blinding nor randomization was performed.

The germline V gene sets CDR1 to SNHLY and CDR2 to FYNNEI. From V the trimming removes 4 bases and from J it removes 9 bases, while the gene matches leave 4 bases of the junction unaccounted for. Measured from the cysteine to the phenylalanine, the CDR3 is 14 residues long. The kept DNA is CDR3 alone, 42 bases in frame from the first base. Library generation was performed with the immunoSEQ multiplex PCR assay. Adaptive Biotechnologies performed TCRbeta CDR3 sequencing at survey depth and reported CDR3 sequences, V/J genes, productive frequency, and template counts. TCR beta CDR3 regions were amplified from genomic DNA instead of RNA. The original pipeline was this. Jensen-Shannon divergence was used to quantify pairwise repertoire overlap between tissues, with a value of 1 meaning complete divergence and a value of 0 meaning identical repertoires. Tissues were clustered by single-linkage agglomerative hierarchical clustering of pairwise JSD values, and the clustering results were displayed as dendrograms. GLIPH2 was run on all patient samples with simulation_depth 1000, kmer_min_depth 3, cdr3_length_cutoff 8, keeping groups with more than two unique CDR3s. A standardized tissue-overlap score extrapolated Jaccard GLIPH-group overlap across patients to a standard repertoire size of 1000 clones. Associations of diversity with clinical or experimental variables used linear mixed-effect models with tissue fixed effects and individual random effects. TCRdb obtained this table from immuneACCESS and retained in-frame rearrangements with V and J assigned. These tables miss some clones; where compared with another copy, unresolved V genes account for less than half of the shortfall, and the remainder is unexplained. V and J calls and clone size are as listed in that table; D and trimming were resolved from the DNA. The sample includes about 2,000 clones, with over 60% observed a single time. The ten most abundant clones make up approximately 18% of the sample.

Interpreted using the paper, the time point label stands for: human tissue collected at research (rapid) autopsy. More than 5 adult allo-HCT recipients with steroid-refractory GVHD were prospectively enrolled in a research-autopsy study over a roughly three-year period. Gastrointestinal GVHD was present in all GVHD patients, each of whom received several lines of GVHD-directed therapy, and four to six of these patients also had skin involvement. Autopsy tissues, which were obtained after a median post-mortem interval of about ten hours, included GI sites from esophagus to rectum, liver, skin and lymphoid organs including spleen. Each autopsy specimen was cut in two, with one portion flash-frozen in liquid nitrogen and the remainder formalin-fixed, and the outer muscle layers of GI specimens were removed. Genomic DNA was extracted from frozen tissues using the Mag-Bind Blood & Tissue DNA HDQ 96 Kit on a Chemagic 360 or the DNeasy Blood & Tissue Kit. Because of concern about red blood cell contamination, the extracted DNA went through further purification with the Genomic DNA Clean & Concentrator-25 kit.

As concerns this clone: Its recognized antigen is unknown. No base qualities exist here, and no much larger clone lies one base off it.

Study-wide findings and limitations: Which tissue TCRs were alloreactive or antigen-specific was not determined in the study, and some clones might have been persisting host cells. Sampling depth was acknowledged as a limitation, and the patient cohort was both small and clinically heterogeneous. Only a few T cell clones appeared in more than one patient, yet motif-based clustering showed tissue-specific repertoire signatures that were shared between patients. Within patients, how anatomically similar tissues were was a major factor shaping TCR repertoire composition, regardless of disease or transplant status. In both patients and mice, only a limited portion of the TCR repertoire detected in tissues was captured by blood and spleen T cells.

The receptor chain draws on TRBV2 and TRBJ2-4; 12 bases in the junction line up with TRBD1. The sequence derives from a male patient at least 60 years old with steroid-refractory graft-versus-host disease after an allogeneic stem cell transplant. After a transplant, some of the T cells may come from the graft donor. Sequenced here: transverse colon tissue, sampled at autopsy. The CDR3 protein is CASSVGTGGGIQYF. The sequenced DNA: TGTGCCAGCAGTGTCGGGACAGGGGGCGGCATTCAGTACTTC.